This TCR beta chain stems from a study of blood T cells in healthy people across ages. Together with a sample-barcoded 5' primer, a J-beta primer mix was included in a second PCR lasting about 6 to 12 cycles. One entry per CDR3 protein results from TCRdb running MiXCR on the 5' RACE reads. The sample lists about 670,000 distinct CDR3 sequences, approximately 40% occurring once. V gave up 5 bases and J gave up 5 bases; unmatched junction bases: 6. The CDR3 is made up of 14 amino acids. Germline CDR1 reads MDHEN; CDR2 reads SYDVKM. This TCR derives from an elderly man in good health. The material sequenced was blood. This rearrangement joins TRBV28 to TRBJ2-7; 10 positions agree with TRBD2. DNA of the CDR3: TGTGCCAGCAGTATCCCTAGCGGGAGCCACGAGCAGTACTTC. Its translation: CASSIPSGSHEQYF.